This TCR beta chain was sequenced in a study of blood T cell repertoires in COVID-19. Study details: T cells, B-cell-depleted T cells, or PBMCs supplied cDNA or gDNA.

TCRdb's table, derived via immunoSEQ multiplex PCR, lists solely in-frame clones and lacks some. Of 200,000 to 300,000 clones in the sample, 88% are singletons; the top ten hold about 0.64%. V lost 4 bases to trimming and J lost 1 base; unmatched junction nucleotides: 10. Germline loops: CDR1 MGHRA, CDR2 YSYEKL. The CDR3 has 17 residues. The clonotype comes from a human donor in a cohort sampled during active COVID-19. Sample: peripheral blood. V is TRBV4-1 and J is TRBJ1-5, with TRBD1 matching over 7 bases. CDR3 loop: CASSRTTGPWSNQPQHF. CDR3 bases: TGCGCCAGCAGCCGAACGACAGGGCCCTGGAGCAATCAGCCCCAGCATTTT.